This T cell receptor beta chain originates from a study of T cell repertoires in cytomegalovirus infection. TCRdb recomputed calls from the reads with MiXCR, one row per CDR3 protein. This table has under 250,000 distinct CDR3 sequences, roughly 12% appearing once. This clonotype was found a few times. V shed 7 bases and J shed 1 base, with 11 bases lying between them. The CDR3 is made up of 14 amino acids. Germline CDR1 SGHDT, CDR2 YYEEEE. The rearrangement uses TRBV5-6 and TRBJ2-2; maybe TRBD2 (5 bases). Sequenced input: PBMCs. The TCR sequence derives from a human donor in good health (CMV status not recorded). Some clones in this sample may be carry-over from other donors' samples. For the CDR3, the DNA is TGTGCCAGCCGATTAGGGAGGAACACCGGGGAGCTGTTTTTT. This codes for CASRLGRNTGELFF. Together with reference TRBV5-6 and TRBJ2-2, the CDR3 gives the full variable domain: DAGVTQSPTHLIKTRGQQVTLRCSPKSGHDTVSWYQQALGQGPQFIFQYYEEEERQRGNFPDRFSGHQFPNYSSELNVNALLLGDSALYLCASRLGRNTGELFFGEGSRLTVL.